This T cell receptor beta chain was retrieved from a study of sequential checkpoint blockade in melanoma. Background on the study: Patients were randomized 1:1 to nivolumab-then-ipilimumab or ipilimumab-then-nivolumab first-line.

Clones were read by immunoSEQ multiplex PCR, and TCRdb kept only the in-frame ones, dropping some. Found here are around 19,000 clones, roughly 82% of them singletons; the top ten hold 51%. This CDR3 is built from 15 residues. CDR1 and CDR2 from the germline V gene are SEHNR and FQNEAQ (reference sequence). Treatment indicated: randomized to nivolumab then ipilimumab (arm A) or the reverse (arm B). DNA-damaging chemotherapy had not been given to any patient beforehand. From thawed PBMCs, live CD3+CD8+ cells negative for CD19 and CD56 were sorted. This clone was seen more than once but under ten times. An end of the junction differs from the germline gene, which may be a read error.

This chain connects TRBV7-9 to TRBJ1-5; no clear D. This TCR was sampled from a human donor with melanoma. The sample was CD8+ T cells sorted from blood (inferred from file names), taken from a patient given nivolumab and ipilimumab in sequence. CDR3 nucleotide sequence: TGCGCCAGCAGCCAAGAGAGACATAGCAATCAGCCCCAGCATTTT. It encodes CASSQERHSNQPQHF.